This T cell receptor beta chain was observed in a study of a mutant IDH1 vaccine in newly diagnosed glioma. Study-wide context: Vaccination followed radiotherapy alone by 4-6 weeks, or accompanied temozolomide cycles.

As regards this clone: Its antigen is undetermined.

The CDR3 totals 13 residues. V lost 4 bases to trimming and J lost 6 bases, with 13 bases between them. Germline V lookup: CDR1 ENHRY, CDR2 SYGVKD. Time point in this sample: week 23, last vaccination. In every dose of vaccine, 300 ug of mutant IDH1 20-mer peptide was given alongside topical imiquimod. Donors had new WHO grade 3 or 4 IDH1-mutant, ATRX-lost astrocytomas. This table comes from immunoSEQ multiplex PCR, and its TCRdb copy is limited to in-frame clones, with some not included. This table holds around 9,800 clones, 70% to 90% found once. Study findings and constraints: Pseudoprogression appears to have had no connection to changes in top peripheral T cell clonotypes. A vaccine-induced immune response developed in more than 85% of the patients.

The V gene is TRBV10-3, the J gene TRBJ2-7; D uncertain. This TCR was recovered from a middle-aged woman with glioma. Some clones in this sample may be carry-over from other donors' samples. The sequencing here drew on PBMCs, taken from a glioma patient whose treatment included an IDH1 peptide vaccine. As DNA, the CDR3 is TGTGCCATCAGTGTACCGGACGCCTCCGAGCAGTACTTC. This translates into CAISVPDASEQYF.